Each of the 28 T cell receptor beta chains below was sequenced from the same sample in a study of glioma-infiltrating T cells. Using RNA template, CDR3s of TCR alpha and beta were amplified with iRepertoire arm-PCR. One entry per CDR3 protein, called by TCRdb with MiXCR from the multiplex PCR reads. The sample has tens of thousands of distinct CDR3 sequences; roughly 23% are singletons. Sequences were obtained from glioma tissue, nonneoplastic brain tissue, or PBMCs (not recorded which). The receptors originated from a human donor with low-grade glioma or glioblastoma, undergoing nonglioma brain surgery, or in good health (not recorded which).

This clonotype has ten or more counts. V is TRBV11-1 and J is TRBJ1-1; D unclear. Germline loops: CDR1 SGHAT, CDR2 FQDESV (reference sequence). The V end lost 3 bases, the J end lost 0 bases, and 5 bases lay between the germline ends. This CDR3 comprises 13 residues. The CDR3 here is CASSFSMNTEAFF. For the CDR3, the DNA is TGTGCCAGCAGCTTTAGTATGAACACTGAAGCTTTCTTT.

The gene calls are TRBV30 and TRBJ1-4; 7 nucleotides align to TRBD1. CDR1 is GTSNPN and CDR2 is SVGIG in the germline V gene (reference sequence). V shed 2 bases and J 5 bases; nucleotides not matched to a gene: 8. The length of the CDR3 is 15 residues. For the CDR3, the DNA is TGTGCCTGGAGTCTCAGGGGGACTTCAAATGAAAAACTGTTTTTT. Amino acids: CAWSLRGTSNEKLFF.

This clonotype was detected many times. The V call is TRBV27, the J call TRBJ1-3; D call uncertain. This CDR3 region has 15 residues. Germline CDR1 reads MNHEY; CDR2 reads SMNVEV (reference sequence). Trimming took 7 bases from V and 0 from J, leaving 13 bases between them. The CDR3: CASTLRPGSGNTIYF. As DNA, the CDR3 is TGTGCCAGCACCTTAAGGCCCGGCTCTGGAAACACCATATATTTT.

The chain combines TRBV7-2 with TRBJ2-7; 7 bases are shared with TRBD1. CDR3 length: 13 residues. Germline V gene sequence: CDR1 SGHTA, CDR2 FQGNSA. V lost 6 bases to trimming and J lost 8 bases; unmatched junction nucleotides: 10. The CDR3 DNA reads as TGTGCCAGCAGTTACGGGACAGTGAACAAGCAGTACTTC. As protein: CASSYGTVNKQYF.

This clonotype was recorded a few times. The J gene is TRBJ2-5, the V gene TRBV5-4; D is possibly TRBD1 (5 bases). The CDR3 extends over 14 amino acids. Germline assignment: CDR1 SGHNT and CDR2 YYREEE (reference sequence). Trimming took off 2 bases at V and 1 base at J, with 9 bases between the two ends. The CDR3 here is CASSFNQGQETQYF. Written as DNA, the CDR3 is TGTGCCAGCAGCTTTAATCAGGGCCAAGAGACCCAGTACTTC.

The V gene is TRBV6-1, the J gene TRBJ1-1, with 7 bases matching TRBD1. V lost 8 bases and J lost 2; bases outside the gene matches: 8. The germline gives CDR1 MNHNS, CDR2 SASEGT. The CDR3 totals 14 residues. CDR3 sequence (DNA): TGTGCCAGCCGGAAGAACAGGGGAAACACTGAAGCTTTCTTT. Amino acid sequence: CASRKNRGNTEAFF.

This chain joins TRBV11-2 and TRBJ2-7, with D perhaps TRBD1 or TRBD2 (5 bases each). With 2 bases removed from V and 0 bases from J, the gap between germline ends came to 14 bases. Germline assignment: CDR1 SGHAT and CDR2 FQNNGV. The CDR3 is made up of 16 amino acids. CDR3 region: CASSLPIGTFSYEQYF. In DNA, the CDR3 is TGTGCCAGCAGCTTACCCATAGGGACGTTCTCCTACGAGCAGTACTTC. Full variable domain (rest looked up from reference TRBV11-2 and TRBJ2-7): EAGVAQSPRYKIIEKRQSVAFWCNPISGHATLYWYQQILGQGPKLLIQFQNNGVVDDSQLPKDRFSAERLKGVDSTLKIQPAKLEDSAVYLCASSLPIGTFSYEQYFGPGTRLTVT.

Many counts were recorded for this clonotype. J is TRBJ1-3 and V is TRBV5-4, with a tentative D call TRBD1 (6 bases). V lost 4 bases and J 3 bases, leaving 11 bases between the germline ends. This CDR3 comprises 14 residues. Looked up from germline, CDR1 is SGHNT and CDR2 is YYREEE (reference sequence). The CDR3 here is CASSPRGGGNTIYF. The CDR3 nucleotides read TGTGCCAGCAGCCCGCGAGGGGGTGGAAACACCATATATTTT.

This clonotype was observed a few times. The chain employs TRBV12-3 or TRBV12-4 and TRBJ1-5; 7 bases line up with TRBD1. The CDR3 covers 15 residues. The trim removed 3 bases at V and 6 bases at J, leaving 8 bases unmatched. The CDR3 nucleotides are TGTGCCAGCAGTTTTTCGACGACAGGGAGTCAGCCCCAGCATTTT. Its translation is CASSFSTTGSQPQHF.

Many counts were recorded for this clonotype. The CDR3 reads CSATGFGNQPQHF. CDR3 nucleotide sequence: TGCAGTGCTACAGGGTTTGGGAATCAGCCCCAGCATTTT. This chain connects TRBV20-1 to TRBJ1-5, with a tentative D call TRBD1 (5 bases). This CDR3 has 13 residues. V shed 4 bases and J shed 4 bases, with 11 bases lying between them. Germline lookup yields CDR1 DFQATT and CDR2 SNEGSKA (reference sequence).

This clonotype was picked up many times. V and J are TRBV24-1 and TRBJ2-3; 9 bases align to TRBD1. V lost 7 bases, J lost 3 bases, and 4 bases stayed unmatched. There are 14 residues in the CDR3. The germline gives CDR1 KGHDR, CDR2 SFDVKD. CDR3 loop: CATSPGQGTDTQYF. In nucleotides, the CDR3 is TGTGCCACCAGCCCGGGACAGGGAACAGATACGCAGTATTTT.

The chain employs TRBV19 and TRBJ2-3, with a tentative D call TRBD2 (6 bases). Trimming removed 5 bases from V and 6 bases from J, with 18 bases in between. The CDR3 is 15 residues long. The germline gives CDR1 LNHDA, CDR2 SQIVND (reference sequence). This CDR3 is CASSLAGPGRDTQYF. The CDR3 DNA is TGTGCCAGTAGTCTGGCAGGCCCTGGGAGGGATACGCAGTATTTT.

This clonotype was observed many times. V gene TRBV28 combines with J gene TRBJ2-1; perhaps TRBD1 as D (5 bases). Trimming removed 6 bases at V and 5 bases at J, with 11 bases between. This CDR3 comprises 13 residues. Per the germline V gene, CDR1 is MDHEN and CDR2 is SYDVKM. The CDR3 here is CASRGVNNNEQFF. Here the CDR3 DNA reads TGTGCCAGCAGAGGGGTCAACAACAATGAGCAGTTCTTC.

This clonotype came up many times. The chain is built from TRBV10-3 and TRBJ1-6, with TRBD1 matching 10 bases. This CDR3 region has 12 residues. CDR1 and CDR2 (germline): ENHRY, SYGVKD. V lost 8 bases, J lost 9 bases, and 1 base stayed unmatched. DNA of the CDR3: TGTGCCATCGGGACAGGGGTTTCACCCCTCCACTTT. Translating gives CAIGTGVSPLHF.

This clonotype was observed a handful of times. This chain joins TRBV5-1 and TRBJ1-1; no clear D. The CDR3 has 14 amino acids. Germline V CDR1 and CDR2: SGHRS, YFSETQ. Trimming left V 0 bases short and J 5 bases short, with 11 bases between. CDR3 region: CASSLDGIGTEAFF. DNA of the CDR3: TGCGCCAGCAGCTTGGACGGGATCGGGACTGAAGCTTTCTTT.

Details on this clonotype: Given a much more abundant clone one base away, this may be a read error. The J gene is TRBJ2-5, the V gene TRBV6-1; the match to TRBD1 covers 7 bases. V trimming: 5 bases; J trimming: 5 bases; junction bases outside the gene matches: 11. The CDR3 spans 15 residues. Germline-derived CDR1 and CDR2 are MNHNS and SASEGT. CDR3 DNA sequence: TGTGCCAGCAGTCCCAACCAGGGGGTTGGGGAGACCCAGTACTTC. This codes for CASSPNQGVGETQYF.

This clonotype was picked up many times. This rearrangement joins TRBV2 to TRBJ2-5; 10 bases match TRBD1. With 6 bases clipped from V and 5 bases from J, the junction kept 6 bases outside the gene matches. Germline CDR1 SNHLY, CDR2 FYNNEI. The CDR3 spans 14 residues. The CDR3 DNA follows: TGTGCCAGCAGCGCCGGGACAGGGGTGGAGACCCAGTACTTC. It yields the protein CASSAGTGVETQYF.

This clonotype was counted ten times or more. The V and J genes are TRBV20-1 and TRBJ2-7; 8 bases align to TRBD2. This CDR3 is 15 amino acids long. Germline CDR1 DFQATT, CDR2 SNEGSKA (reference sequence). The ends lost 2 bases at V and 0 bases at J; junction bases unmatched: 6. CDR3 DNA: TGCAGTGCTAGATCCGGGACTAGTATCTCCTACGAGCAGTACTTC. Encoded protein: CSARSGTSISYEQYF.

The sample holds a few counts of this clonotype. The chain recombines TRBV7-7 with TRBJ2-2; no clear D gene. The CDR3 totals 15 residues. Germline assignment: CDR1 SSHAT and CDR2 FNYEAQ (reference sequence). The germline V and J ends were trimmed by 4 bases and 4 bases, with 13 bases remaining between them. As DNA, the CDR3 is TGTGCCAGCAGCTCTAATCTTCAGCCCACCGGGGAGCTGTTTTTT. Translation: CASSSNLQPTGELFF.

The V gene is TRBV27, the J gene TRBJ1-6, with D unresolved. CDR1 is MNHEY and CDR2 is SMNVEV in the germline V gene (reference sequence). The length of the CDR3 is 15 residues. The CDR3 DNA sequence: TGTGTTAGCAGTTTATCTGGGGAGGATAATTCACCCCTCCACTTT. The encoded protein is CVSSLSGEDNSPLHF.

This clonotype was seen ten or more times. Here the CDR3 DNA reads TGCAGTGCTTGGGACAGGGGGCACGAGCAGTACTTC. Translated: CSAWDRGHEQYF. The chain couples TRBV20-1 to TRBJ2-7, with 12 bases lining up with TRBD1. The CDR3 sequence is 12 residues long. With V trimmed by 5 bases and J by 5 bases, 1 base remained unmatched. Per germline, CDR1 DFQATT and CDR2 SNEGSKA (reference sequence).

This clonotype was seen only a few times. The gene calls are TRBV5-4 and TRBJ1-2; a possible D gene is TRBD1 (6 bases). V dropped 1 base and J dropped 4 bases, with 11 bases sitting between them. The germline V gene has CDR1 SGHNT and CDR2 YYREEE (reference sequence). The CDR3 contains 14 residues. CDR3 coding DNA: TGTGCCAGCAGCTTGTCCGGGGGCGGCTATGGCTACACCTTC. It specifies CASSLSGGGYGYTF. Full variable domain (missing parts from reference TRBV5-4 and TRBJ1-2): ETGVTQSPTHLIKTRGQQVTLRCSSQSGHNTVSWYQQALGQGPQFIFQYYREEENGRGNFPPRFSGLQFPNYSSELNVNALELDDSALYLCASSLSGGGYGYTFGSGTRLTVV.

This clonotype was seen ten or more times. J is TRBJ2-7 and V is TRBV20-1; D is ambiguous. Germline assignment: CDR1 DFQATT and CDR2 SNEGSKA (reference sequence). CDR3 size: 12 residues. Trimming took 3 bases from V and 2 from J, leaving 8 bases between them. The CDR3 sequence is CSARADAYEQYF. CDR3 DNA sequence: TGCAGTGCTAGGGCAGATGCCTACGAGCAGTACTTC.

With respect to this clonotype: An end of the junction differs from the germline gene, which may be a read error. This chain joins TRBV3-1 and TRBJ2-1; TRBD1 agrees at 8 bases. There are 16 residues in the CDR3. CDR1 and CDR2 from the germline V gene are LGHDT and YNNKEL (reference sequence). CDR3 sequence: CASSYRRQGLYNEQFF. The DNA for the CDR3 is TGTGCCAGCAGCTATCGGCGACAGGGGCTTTACAATGAACAGTTCTTC.

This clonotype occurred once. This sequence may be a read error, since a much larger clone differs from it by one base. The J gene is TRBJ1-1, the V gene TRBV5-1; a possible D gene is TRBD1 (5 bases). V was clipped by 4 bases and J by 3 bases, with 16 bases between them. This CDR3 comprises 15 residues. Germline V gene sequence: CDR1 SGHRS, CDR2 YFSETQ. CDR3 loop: CASSQRDGRYTEAFF. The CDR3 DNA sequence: TGCGCCAGCAGCCAGAGGGACGGGAGATACACTGAAGCTTTCTTT.

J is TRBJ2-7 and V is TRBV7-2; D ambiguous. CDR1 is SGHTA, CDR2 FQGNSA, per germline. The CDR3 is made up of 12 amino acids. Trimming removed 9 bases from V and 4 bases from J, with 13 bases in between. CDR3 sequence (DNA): TGTGCCAGTAGGGTAGGGCTTTACGAGCAGTACTTC. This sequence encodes CASRVGLYEQYF.

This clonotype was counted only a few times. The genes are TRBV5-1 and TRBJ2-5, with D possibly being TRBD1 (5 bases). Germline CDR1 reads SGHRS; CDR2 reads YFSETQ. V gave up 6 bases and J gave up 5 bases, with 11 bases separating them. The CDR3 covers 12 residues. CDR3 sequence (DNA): TGCGCCAGCACAGGGTTAAGTGAGACCCAGTACTTC. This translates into CASTGLSETQYF.

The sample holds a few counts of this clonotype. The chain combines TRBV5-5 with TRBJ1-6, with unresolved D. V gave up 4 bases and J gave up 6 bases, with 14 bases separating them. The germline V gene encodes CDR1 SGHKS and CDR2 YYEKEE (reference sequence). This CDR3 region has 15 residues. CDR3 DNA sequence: TGTGCCAGCAGCCCTGGAGGCGGCCTTAATTCACCCCTCCACTTT. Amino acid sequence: CASSPGGGLNSPLHF.